The 18 T cell receptor beta chains presented below share a single source sample, sequenced in a study of T cells in Graves' hyperthyroidism and ophthalmopathy. Researchers amplified the TCR beta CDR3 regions from RNA transcripts. The primer set for the first-round RT-PCR of the TCR CDR3 was HTBI. TCRdb reprocessed the multiplex PCR reads with MiXCR, giving one entry per CDR3 protein. The table lists some 460,000 distinct CDR3 sequences, 15% to 18% of them singletons, with over 7.5% in the top ten. Sequencing was done on a sample of blood. These receptors were taken from a woman under 30 with Graves' hyperthyroidism.

This clonotype has more than one count but fewer than ten. The rearrangement links TRBV20-1 to TRBJ2-7, with 8 bases identical to TRBD2. Germline-derived CDR1 and CDR2 are DFQATT and SNEGSKA (reference sequence). CDR3 length: 12 amino acids. The V gene end was trimmed by 6 bases and the J gene end by 6 bases; junction bases not matched to a gene: 7. This CDR3 is CSAHTSGGEQYF. CDR3 sequence (DNA): TGCAGTGCGCATACTAGCGGAGGCGAGCAGTACTTC.

To note about this clonotype: The junction shows a germline mismatch at one end, possibly a read error. This chain joins TRBV5-1 and TRBJ2-7; 7 bases align to TRBD2. Germline V gene sequence: CDR1 SGHRS, CDR2 YFSETQ. The CDR3 has 13 residues. This CDR3 is CASGLGGVYEQYF. Written as DNA, the CDR3 is TGCGCCAGCGGCTTGGGGGGGGTCTACGAGCAGTACTTC.

This clonotype was detected many times. V is TRBV7-2 and J is TRBJ2-5, with D tentatively TRBD2 (5 bases). V lost 5 bases to trimming and J lost 5 bases, with 15 bases between them. Germline lookup yields CDR1 SGHTA and CDR2 FQGNSA. There are 14 residues in the CDR3. The CDR3 region has the DNA TGTGCCAGCAGCCCGGGGTCTCCAAGGGAGACCCAGTACTTC. Its protein is CASSPGSPRETQYF.

This clonotype has at least ten counts. The rearrangement links TRBV28 to TRBJ2-7, with D possibly matching TRBD2 (6 bases). Germline V lookup: CDR1 MDHEN, CDR2 SYDVKM. V lost 5 bases and J 2 bases, leaving 13 bases between the germline ends. The CDR3 extends over 14 amino acids. As DNA, the CDR3 is TGTGCCAGCAGTCGCCGGGACTTTCCCTACGAGCAGTACTTC. Encoded protein: CASSRRDFPYEQYF.

This clonotype was counted many times. This chain joins TRBV2 and TRBJ1-5, with D hard to call. Trimming cost V 8 bases and J 9 bases, with 17 bases left between them. The CDR3 totals 13 residues. The germline gives CDR1 SNHLY, CDR2 FYNNEI. The CDR3 spells CASGVVRERPQHF. The DNA of the CDR3 is TGTGCCAGCGGAGTGGTCCGAGAACGGCCCCAGCATTTT.

This clonotype was seen many times. J is TRBJ2-1 and V is TRBV6-1; 8 bases map to TRBD1. Germline V CDR1 and CDR2: MNHNS, SASEGT. The CDR3 is 15 amino acids. The trim removed 7 bases at V and 0 bases at J, leaving 5 bases unmatched. The CDR3 loop reads CASKRQGPSYNEQFF. CDR3 DNA: TGTGCCAGCAAGAGACAGGGGCCCTCCTACAATGAGCAGTTCTTC.

In its sample, this clonotype was seen many times. V is TRBV19 and J is TRBJ1-6, with unresolved D. Germline assignment: CDR1 LNHDA and CDR2 SQIVND (reference sequence). V lost 7 bases to trimming and J lost 7 bases, with 17 bases between them. This CDR3 is 15 amino acids long. CDR3 nucleotides: TGTGCCAGTAATACAGTTGGGCTAACGAATTCACCCCTCCACTTT. Protein: CASNTVGLTNSPLHF.

This clonotype was found many times. The rearrangement joins TRBV6-1 to TRBJ1-4; D gene unclear. Trimming left V 3 bases short and J 1 base short, with 6 bases between. CDR1 is MNHNS, CDR2 SASEGT, per germline. CDR3 size: 14 residues. CDR3 coding DNA: TGTGCCAGCAGTGACCAAAGAACTAATGAAAAACTGTTTTTT. Amino acid sequence: CASSDQRTNEKLFF.

This clonotype has ten or more counts. V and J are TRBV27 and TRBJ1-5, with a weak D call TRBD1 (6 bases). This CDR3 comprises 14 residues. Trimming stripped 6 bases from V and 2 bases from J, with 11 bases between. Germline CDR1 MNHEY, CDR2 SMNVEV (reference sequence). In nucleotides, the CDR3 is TGTGCCAGCAGCAGGGGAGACGGCAATCAGCCCCAGCATTTT. It translates to CASSRGDGNQPQHF.

The genes are TRBV11-2 and TRBJ2-1, with D possibly matching TRBD1 (6 bases). V was trimmed by 1 base and J by 4 bases, leaving 14 bases between them. Germline CDR1 and CDR2: SGHAT and FQNNGV. This CDR3 is 16 amino acids long. The chain's CDR3 is CASSLVNWDTYNEQFF. CDR3 DNA sequence: TGTGCCAGCAGCTTAGTAAATTGGGACACGTACAATGAGCAGTTCTTC.

This clonotype was counted many times. The V and J genes are TRBV28 and TRBJ2-5; 8 positions match TRBD1. Per germline, CDR1 MDHEN and CDR2 SYDVKM. Trimming removed 8 bases from V and 5 bases from J; junction bases left unmatched: 7. The CDR3 runs to 13 residues. CDR3 loop: CASGSGGGETQYF. The CDR3 DNA reads TGTGCCAGCGGTTCAGGGGGCGGGGAGACCCAGTACTTC.

The chain carries TRBV20-1 and TRBJ2-7; 15 bases align to TRBD2. The CDR3 totals 16 residues. The ends lost 6 bases at V and 3 bases at J; junction bases unmatched: 9. The germline V gene encodes CDR1 DFQATT and CDR2 SNEGSKA (reference sequence). The CDR3 nucleotides are TGCAGTGCCGCCGGGACTAGCGGGGGGTATAGCTACGAGCAGTACTTC. Its translation is CSAAGTSGGYSYEQYF.

In this sample, this clonotype turned up a few times. J is TRBJ1-4 and V is TRBV30, with D tentatively TRBD1 (6 bases). V lost 3 bases to trimming and J lost 2 bases, with 13 bases between them. The CDR3 consists of 15 residues. Germline-derived CDR1 and CDR2 are GTSNPN and SVGIG (reference sequence). The CDR3 DNA sequence: TGTGCCTGGAGGACACAGGGATCGACTAATGAAAAACTGTTTTTT. Protein sequence: CAWRTQGSTNEKLFF.

This clonotype was seen ten or more times. J is TRBJ2-3 and V is TRBV12-3 or TRBV12-4, with 16 nucleotides matching TRBD2. This CDR3 contains 16 residues. J was trimmed by 8 bases and V by 0 bases; bases with no gene match: 2. The CDR3: CASSLAGTSGRGTQYF. In DNA, the CDR3 is TGTGCCAGCAGTTTAGCTGGGACTAGCGGGAGGGGTACGCAGTATTTT.

The J gene is TRBJ1-2, the V gene TRBV5-6; TRBD1 matches 7 bases. Per the germline V gene, CDR1 is SGHDT and CDR2 is YYEEEE. This CDR3 region has 15 residues. The J segment lost 3 bases and the V segment lost 4 bases, leaving 9 bases of the junction unmatched. The CDR3 loop reads CASSVGTALDYGYTF. The CDR3 nucleotides are TGTGCCAGCAGCGTCGGGACAGCTCTCGACTATGGCTACACCTTC. Full variable domain (rest looked up from reference TRBV5-6 and TRBJ1-2): DAGVTQSPTHLIKTRGQQVTLRCSPKSGHDTVSWYQQALGQGPQFIFQYYEEEERQRGNFPDRFSGHQFPNYSSELNVNALLLGDSALYLCASSVGTALDYGYTFGSGTRLTVV.

This clonotype was picked up a small number of times. The chain joins TRBV9 to TRBJ2-2; no firm D call. Trimming removed 3 bases from V and 5 bases from J, with 11 bases in between. The CDR3 has 14 amino acids. In germline, CDR1 is SGDLS, CDR2 YYNGEE. The DNA for the CDR3 is TGTGCCAGCAGCGGCTACCCTAGTACCGGGGAGCTGTTTTTT. It translates to CASSGYPSTGELFF.

This clonotype was detected only a few times. V and J are TRBV7-9 and TRBJ1-3; weak D call: TRBD1 (5 bases). The CDR3 loop spans 14 amino acids. Germline V gene sequence: CDR1 SEHNR, CDR2 FQNEAQ (reference sequence). V lost 4 bases to trimming and J lost 4 bases, with 11 bases between them. The CDR3 nucleotides read TGTGCCAGCAGCTCACCAGGGTCCGGAAACACCATATATTTT. Encoded protein: CASSSPGSGNTIYF.

This clonotype has a count of ten or more. The chain combines TRBV6-7 with TRBJ1-4; no clear D gene. TRBV6-7 is an ORF for which the function is uncertain. The CDR3 extends over 10 amino acids. Deletions cut 4 bases from V and 7 bases from J, with 1 base between. The CDR3 protein is CASSFEKLFF. As DNA, the CDR3 is TGTGCCAGCAGTTTTGAAAAACTGTTTTTT.